The next 13 T cell receptor beta chains were all read from a single sample in a study of T cells after yellow fever vaccination. TCRdb itself ran the 5' RACE reads through MiXCR, one entry per CDR3 protein. The sample has hundreds of thousands of distinct CDR3 sequences; roughly 4% are singletons. The sequences come from PBMCs, collected on the day of the yellow fever booster vaccination. The source of these receptors is a man between 18 and 29 years old who received the YFV17D yellow fever vaccine.

This clonotype was detected ten times or more. The rearrangement uses TRBV7-2 and TRBJ2-3; 10 bases align to TRBD1. The V and J ends lost 6 bases and 3 bases, in that order; junction bases with no gene match: 12. Germline V gene sequence: CDR1 SGHTA, CDR2 FQGNSA. CDR3 size: 17 residues. The CDR3 loop is CASRILPGTGVTDTQYF. DNA for the CDR3: TGTGCCAGCAGAATACTCCCAGGGACAGGGGTTACAGATACGCAGTATTTT.

This chain joins TRBV12-3 or TRBV12-4 and TRBJ2-1; 8 bases map to TRBD2. Losses at the gene ends were 7 bases for V and 6 bases for J; bases not matched to a gene: 11. CDR3 length equals 15 residues. This chain's CDR3 is CASNLRGGAGNEQFF. For the CDR3, the DNA is TGTGCCAGCAACCTACGGGGGGGCGCAGGCAATGAGCAGTTCTTC.

This clonotype has only a few counts. The chain carries TRBV5-1 and TRBJ1-4; D might be TRBD1 (6 bases). CDR3 length: 14 amino acids. V lost 4 bases and J lost 8, with 15 bases in between. Looked up from germline, CDR1 is SGHRS and CDR2 is YFSETQ. CDR3 sequence: CASSIRGEGEKLFF. The CDR3 DNA reads TGCGCCAGCAGCATCAGGGGAGAGGGGGAAAAACTGTTTTTT. Full variable domain (rest looked up from reference TRBV5-1 and TRBJ1-4): KAGVTQTPRYLIKTRGQQVTLSCSPISGHRSVSWYQQTPGQGLQFLFEYFSETQRNKGNFPGRFSGRQFSNSRSEMNVSTLELGDSALYLCASSIRGEGEKLFFGSGTQLSVL.

This clonotype came up many times. The chain links TRBV20-1 to TRBJ2-5; 10 bases align to TRBD2. The germline CDR1 and CDR2 sequences are DFQATT and SNEGSKA (reference sequence). The ends lost 2 bases at V and 5 bases at J; junction bases unmatched: 5. CDR3 size: 14 residues. The CDR3 coding sequence is TGCAGTGCTAGAACTAGCGGGGTAGTGGAGACCCAGTACTTC. Its protein product is CSARTSGVVETQYF.

This clonotype was picked up many times. A junction boundary mismatches the germline segment, possibly from a read error. The chain recombines TRBV5-1 with TRBJ1-1; perhaps TRBD1 as D (6 bases). Germline assignment: CDR1 SGHRS and CDR2 YFSETQ. This CDR3 is built from 13 residues. The CDR3 DNA reads TGCGCCAGCAGCGAAACAAGGGACACCGAAGCTTTCTTT. It is translated as CASSETRDTEAFF.

This chain links TRBV5-1 with TRBJ2-7; D gene uncertain. This CDR3 comprises 12 residues. Germline lookup yields CDR1 SGHRS and CDR2 YFSETQ. Trimming removed 2 bases from V and 7 bases from J, with 10 bases in between. The DNA of the CDR3 is TGCGCCAGCAGCTTTTCAGACCGGGAGCAGTACTTC. It yields the protein CASSFSDREQYF.

The rearrangement uses TRBV3-1 and TRBJ1-2; D ambiguous. The V gene's germline CDR1 is LGHDT and CDR2 YNNKEL (reference sequence). This CDR3 is 13 amino acids long. With 0 bases removed from V and 10 bases from J, the gap between germline ends came to 12 bases. CDR3 amino acids: CASSQDFRATYTF. The CDR3 bases are TGTGCCAGCAGCCAAGATTTTAGGGCAACCTACACCTTC.

V usage is TRBV6-5 and J usage is TRBJ2-1; D not resolved. V lost 0 bases to trimming and J lost 10 bases, with 10 bases between them. The CDR3 loop spans 13 amino acids. CDR1 and CDR2 (germline): MNHEY, SVGAGI. The CDR3 DNA sequence: TGTGCCAGCAGTTACTCGACCCTAGGGGAGCAGTTCTTC. The encoded protein is CASSYSTLGEQFF.

The genes are TRBV18 and TRBJ2-3; possible D gene TRBD1, 6 bases. Germline V lookup: CDR1 KGHSH, CDR2 LQKENI. The CDR3 runs 14 residues. The V end was cut by 6 bases, the J end by 6 bases, with 16 bases between. CDR3 amino acids: CASSPEGVVDTQYF. The CDR3 DNA is TGTGCCAGCTCGCCTGAGGGGGTGGTCGATACGCAGTATTTT.

Points on this clonotype: A junction boundary mismatches the germline segment, possibly from a read error. The V and J genes are TRBV5-1 and TRBJ2-7; the D is unclear. The germline V gene has CDR1 SGHRS and CDR2 YFSETQ. The CDR3 contains 15 residues. CDR3 nucleotide sequence: TGCGCCAGCAGCTTGGCCCAGACGTCCCTCTACGGGCAGTACTTC. This sequence encodes CASSLAQTSLYGQYF.

This clonotype turned up a few times. The gene calls are TRBV12-3 or TRBV12-4 and TRBJ2-6, with D tentatively TRBD1 (6 bases). Trimming shortened V by 5 bases and J by 0 bases, and 14 bases separated the two germline ends. The CDR3 consists of 17 residues. The DNA of the CDR3 is TGTGCCAGCAGTAGAACAGGGATCACCTCTGGGGCCAACGTCCTGACTTTC. It yields the protein CASSRTGITSGANVLTF.

This clonotype was seen many times. The chain joins TRBV7-2 to TRBJ2-5, with 7 bases matching TRBD1. Germline assignment: CDR1 SGHTA and CDR2 FQGNSA. V lost 6 bases, J lost 2 bases, and 6 bases stayed unmatched. The CDR3 totals 14 residues. The CDR3 here is CASSPRTGQETQYF. The DNA for the CDR3 is TGTGCCAGCAGTCCTCGGACAGGACAAGAGACCCAGTACTTC. The variable domain in full, with the rest retrieved from reference TRBV7-2 and TRBJ2-5, is GAGVSQSPSNKVTEKGKDVELRCDPISGHTALYWYRQSLGQGLEFLIYFQGNSAPDKSGLPSDRFSAERTGGSVSTLTIQRTQQEDSAVYLCASSPRTGQETQYFGPGTRLLVL.

This clonotype appeared many times. The rearrangement uses TRBV15 and TRBJ2-3; D not resolved. The CDR3 consists of 16 residues. Germline CDR1 reads LNHNV; CDR2 reads YYDKDF (reference sequence). The V and J ends lost 5 bases and 1 base respectively, with 16 bases between them. CDR3 bases: TGTGCCACCAGCTGGCAGACGGGCAGTCGCACAGATACGCAGTATTTT. Translation: CATSWQTGSRTDTQYF.